The 26 T cell receptor beta chains listed next were all sequenced from one sample in a study of beta chain features in type 1 diabetes. Antigen specificity for these receptors is unknown. Study observations and caveats: All four CD4+ subsets of Type 1 diabetes patients contained TCRB CDR3s that were moderately but significantly shorter.

Isolated RNA was reverse transcribed in full, so expressed TCRB transcripts were sequenced. Method: immunoSEQ multiplex PCR; TCRdb's copy keeps in-frame clones and lacks some. Of hundreds of thousands of clones in the sample, approximately 16% were seen once. The sample taken for sequencing was naive CD4+ T cells from blood. The source of these receptors is a man aged 18 to 30 with type 1 diabetes.

The chain couples TRBV19 to TRBJ2-1; the match to TRBD2 covers 7 bases. Germline CDR1 LNHDA, CDR2 SQIVND (reference sequence). The CDR3 extends over 17 amino acids. With 5 bases clipped from V and 10 bases from J, the junction kept 20 bases outside the gene matches. The CDR3 sequence: CASSPPLMAGDSGEQFF. The CDR3 DNA is TGTGCCAGTAGTCCCCCCCTCATGGCGGGAGATTCGGGGGAGCAGTTCTTC.

The gene calls are TRBV6-1 and TRBJ2-1; 10 bases are shared with TRBD2. This CDR3 is 16 amino acids long. Germline V CDR1 and CDR2: MNHNS, SASEGT. Unmatched junction bases numbered 4, after V lost 4 bases and J lost 1 base. The DNA for the CDR3 is TGTGCCAGCAGTGTCTCTAGCGGGGGTTCCTACAATGAGCAGTTCTTC. Residues: CASSVSSGGSYNEQFF.

The rearrangement links TRBV28 to TRBJ2-7, with 9 bases matching TRBD2. Unmatched junction bases numbered 7, after V lost 7 bases and J lost 6 bases. CDR3 length equals 13 residues. In germline, CDR1 is MDHEN, CDR2 SYDVKM. The CDR3 reads CASKEAGGLEQYF. The CDR3 DNA sequence: TGTGCCAGCAAAGAAGCGGGAGGTCTCGAGCAGTACTTC.

This clone was detected a few times. V gene TRBV18 combines with J gene TRBJ2-7; 10 bases match TRBD1. The V gene end was trimmed by 3 bases and the J gene end by 1 base; junction bases not matched to a gene: 6. Germline V gene sequence: CDR1 KGHSH, CDR2 LQKENI. CDR3 size: 16 residues. The CDR3 DNA reads as TGTGCCAGCTCACCGAACCCGGGACAGGGGTCCTACGAGCAGTACTTC. The encoded protein is CASSPNPGQGSYEQYF.

This clone has a handful of counts. The chain carries TRBV5-6 and TRBJ2-3, with D possibly TRBD2 on 5 matching bases. The CDR3 runs to 16 residues. Germline CDR1 SGHDT, CDR2 YYEEEE. Between the trimmed V and J ends, which lost 0 bases and 2 bases, there was a span of 13 bases. CDR3 protein: CASSLVATPNTDTQYF. DNA of the CDR3: TGTGCCAGCAGCTTGGTAGCGACTCCGAACACAGATACGCAGTATTTT. Full variable domain (outside the CDR3, taken from reference TRBV5-6 and TRBJ2-3): DAGVTQSPTHLIKTRGQQVTLRCSPKSGHDTVSWYQQALGQGPQFIFQYYEEEERQRGNFPDRFSGHQFPNYSSELNVNALLLGDSALYLCASSLVATPNTDTQYFGPGTRLTVL.

J is TRBJ2-1 and V is TRBV11-2, with 8 bases matching TRBD2. After removal of 4 bases from V and 8 bases from J, the junction contained 10 bases not matched to a gene. This CDR3 spans 15 amino acids. Germline V lookup: CDR1 SGHAT, CDR2 FQNNGV. The CDR3 DNA is TGTGCCAGCAGCTCGGGACTAGGGGGGTGGGATGAGCAGTTCTTC. Residues: CASSSGLGGWDEQFF.

This clone was seen a handful of times. V usage is TRBV6-5 and J usage is TRBJ1-2; D not resolved. The V end was cut by 6 bases, the J end by 0 bases, with 8 bases between. The CDR3 contains 13 residues. Germline-derived CDR1 and CDR2 are MNHEY and SVGAGI. This chain's CDR3 is CASRREANYGYTF. The CDR3 region has the DNA TGTGCCAGCAGACGTGAGGCTAACTATGGCTACACCTTC.

This clone was detected a few times. The chain's CDR3 is CASRGLAEPSGGTQYF. CDR3 nucleotide sequence: TGTGCCAGCAGGGGACTAGCGGAGCCATCGGGTGGTACGCAGTATTTT. This chain joins TRBV5-6 and TRBJ2-3; 11 nucleotides align to TRBD2. Germline V CDR1 and CDR2: SGHDT, YYEEEE. Trimming at V came to 5 bases and at J to 8 bases, leaving 13 bases not matched to a gene. The CDR3 covers 16 residues.

This clone was picked up a small number of times. The CDR3 loop is CASKDRGVDTQYF. The CDR3 region has the DNA TGTGCCAGCAAGGACAGGGGTGTAGATACGCAGTATTTT. The V call is TRBV6-6, the J call TRBJ2-3, with 9 bases matching TRBD1. V dropped 7 bases and J dropped 5; count of bases not matched to a gene: 4. CDR3 length: 13 residues. From germline, CDR1 is MNHNY and CDR2 SVGAGI (reference sequence).

This clone was counted a few times. The sample carries other DNA sequences with the same CDR3. V usage is TRBV5-1 and J usage is TRBJ2-5; D gene ambiguous. The CDR3 covers 11 residues. Germline V gene sequence: CDR1 SGHRS, CDR2 YFSETQ. The V end was cut by 4 bases, the J end by 5 bases, with 6 bases between. The CDR3 DNA reads TGCGCCAGCAGCCTTCGGGAGACCCAGTACTTC. Its translation is CASSLRETQYF.

This clone was observed a few times. The V call is TRBV13, the J call TRBJ2-7, with a weak D call TRBD2 (6 bases). Germline V lookup: CDR1 PRHDT, CDR2 FYEKMQ (reference sequence). This CDR3 has 14 amino acids. Trimming cost V 1 base and J 6 bases, with 13 bases left between them. Here the CDR3 reads CASSLVARRGEQYF. The CDR3 DNA follows: TGTGCCAGCAGCTTAGTGGCCAGGCGGGGCGAGCAGTACTTC.

The chain uses TRBV5-1 and TRBJ2-2; no firm D call. Trimming took off 1 base at V and 4 bases at J, with 5 bases between the two ends. CDR3 length: 13 amino acids. Germline CDR1 and CDR2: SGHRS and YFSETQ. CDR3 in amino acids: CASSLSSTGELFF. The CDR3 DNA reads TGCGCCAGCAGCTTGTCTTCCACCGGGGAGCTGTTTTTT.

This clone was counted only a few times. The chain combines TRBV28 with TRBJ1-2; 7 bases map to TRBD1. Germline CDR1 and CDR2: MDHEN and SYDVKM. The CDR3 has 13 residues. V gave up 8 bases and J gave up 7 bases; unmatched junction bases: 10. CDR3 DNA: TGTGCCAGCGCCGTGGGAGACAGGGCTGGCTACACCTTC. Its translation: CASAVGDRAGYTF.

This clone was seen more than once but under ten times. The rearrangement uses TRBV29-1 and TRBJ2-3, with D uncertain. Trimming stripped 4 bases from V and 4 bases from J, with 12 bases between. CDR1 is SQVTM and CDR2 is ANQGSEA in the germline V gene. This CDR3 spans 13 amino acids. DNA for the CDR3: TGCAGCGTTGCTAGAAAATTGGCAGATACGCAGTATTTT. As protein: CSVARKLADTQYF.

The chain couples TRBV18 to TRBJ2-3; D gene unclear. V was shortened by 8 bases and J by 1 base, with 13 bases between the two germline ends. The germline V gene has CDR1 KGHSH and CDR2 LQKENI. The CDR3 consists of 14 residues. The DNA for the CDR3 is TGTGCCAGCCGAGGAGCATCCCGCACAGATACGCAGTATTTT. Translating gives CASRGASRTDTQYF.

As DNA, the CDR3 is TGTGCCCAGCCCCAGGGGGATGAAAAACTGTTTTTT. Protein product: CAQPQGDEKLFF. This chain joins TRBV30 and TRBJ1-4; 7 positions agree with TRBD1. Trimming at V came to 8 bases and at J to 6 bases, leaving 6 bases not matched to a gene. The V gene's germline CDR1 is GTSNPN and CDR2 SVGIG (reference sequence). CDR3 length equals 12 residues.

There are a few counts of this clone. This rearrangement joins TRBV2 to TRBJ2-5; perhaps TRBD1 as D (6 bases). Between the trimmed V and J ends, which lost 9 bases and 0 bases, there was a span of 8 bases. The CDR3 length is 12 residues. Germline values: CDR1 SNHLY, CDR2 FYNNEI. The CDR3 protein is CASRGYQETQYF. The CDR3 nucleotides read TGTGCCAGTAGGGGGTACCAAGAGACCCAGTACTTC.

The chain uses TRBV5-1 and TRBJ2-3; 10 nucleotides align to TRBD2. This CDR3 comprises 18 residues. Per germline, CDR1 SGHRS and CDR2 YFSETQ. Unmatched junction bases numbered 12, after V lost 4 bases and J lost 1 base. CDR3 region: CASSLDPGLAPGTDTQYF. The CDR3 nucleotides read TGCGCCAGCAGCCTGGATCCGGGACTAGCGCCAGGCACAGATACGCAGTATTTT.

This clone has a handful of counts. The CDR3 region has the DNA TGTGCCAGCAGCCCAGGTCCCGGTAACCACGAGCAGTACTTC. Translated, it gives CASSPGPGNHEQYF. V is TRBV5-4 and J is TRBJ2-7; D is unclear. V lost 4 bases and J lost 5, with 16 bases in between. The germline gives CDR1 SGHNT, CDR2 YYREEE (reference sequence). The CDR3 totals 14 residues.

This chain joins TRBV5-5 and TRBJ1-1; D is possibly TRBD1 (5 bases). The germline V gene has CDR1 SGHKS and CDR2 YYEKEE (reference sequence). V was cut by 2 bases and J by 1 base, with 9 bases left in between. CDR3 length equals 14 residues. The CDR3 is CASSFGQGNTEAFF. The CDR3, as DNA: TGTGCCAGCAGCTTTGGCCAGGGGAACACTGAAGCTTTCTTT. The full variable domain, with the rest looked up from reference TRBV5-5 and TRBJ1-1, is DAGVTQSPTHLIKTRGQQVTLRCSPISGHKSVSWYQQVLGQGPQFIFQYYEKEERGRGNFPDRFSARQFPNYSSELNVNALLLGDSALYLCASSFGQGNTEAFFGQGTRLTVV.

This clone was observed a handful of times. V gene TRBV25-1 combines with J gene TRBJ1-2; the D is unclear. This CDR3 has 11 amino acids. V lost 4 bases and J lost 5, with 5 bases in between. The V gene's germline CDR1 is MGHDK and CDR2 SYGVNS. The CDR3 DNA reads as TGTGCCAGCAGTGGAGGATATGGCTACACCTTC. It codes for CASSGGYGYTF.

A few counts support this clone. This sample includes further DNA sequences coding for the same CDR3. The chain employs TRBV28 and TRBJ1-2; D is undetermined. The V end lost 4 bases, the J end lost 4 bases, and 4 bases lay between the germline ends. The CDR3 contains 11 residues. The germline V gene encodes CDR1 MDHEN and CDR2 SYDVKM. CDR3: CASSSSYGYTF. The CDR3 DNA reads as TGTGCCAGCAGTTCGAGCTATGGCTACACCTTC.

V usage is TRBV7-2 and J usage is TRBJ2-7; 8 bases fit TRBD2. This CDR3 contains 14 residues. Trimming took 5 bases from V and 4 from J; bases not matched to a gene: 7. Germline loops: CDR1 SGHTA, CDR2 FQGNSA. CDR3 loop: CASSTGTSAYEQYF. The CDR3 DNA is TGTGCCAGCAGCACCGGGACTAGTGCTTACGAGCAGTACTTC.

This clone was counted only a few times. This chain joins TRBV5-1 and TRBJ1-1; D uncertain. Germline lookup yields CDR1 SGHRS and CDR2 YFSETQ. V was cut by 0 bases and J by 6 bases, with 12 bases left in between. This CDR3 has 14 amino acids. CDR3 sequence: CASSLGLSVAEAFF. CDR3 bases: TGCGCCAGCAGCTTGGGTCTTTCCGTAGCTGAAGCTTTCTTT.

There are a few counts of this clone. The chain couples TRBV9 to TRBJ2-3; TRBD2 is a possible D gene (6 bases). V dropped 0 bases and J dropped 7 bases, with 21 bases sitting between them. CDR1 and CDR2 (germline): SGDLS, YYNGEE. This CDR3 comprises 17 residues. The CDR3 DNA sequence: TGTGCCAGCAGCGTAGCTCGGGGGAAGATCTGTTGGAATACGCAGTATTTT. The encoded protein is CASSVARGKICWNTQYF.

J is TRBJ1-4 and V is TRBV30; perhaps TRBD1 as D (6 bases). V gave up 2 bases and J gave up 3 bases, with 16 bases separating them. The CDR3 has 16 residues. Germline V CDR1 and CDR2: GTSNPN, SVGIG (reference sequence). CDR3 protein: CAWSLGGASANEKLFF. The CDR3, as DNA: TGTGCCTGGAGTCTAGGGGGGGCGTCGGCTAATGAAAAACTGTTTTTT.